This TCR beta chain emerged from a study of breast tumors, draining lymph nodes, adjacent tissues. TCRdb recomputed calls from the multiplex PCR reads with MiXCR, one row per CDR3 protein. The sample lists nearly 200,000 distinct CDR3 sequences; 31% were seen once. This clonotype was observed many times. Breast cancer patients provided tissue from their axillary draining lymph nodes. The source is a female donor with breast cancer. Some clones in this sample may be carry-over from other donors' samples. Sequencing was carried out using axillary lymph node tissue.

CDR3 nucleotides: TGTGCCAGCAGTTTCGGGGGACCTGGGGAGACCCAGTACTTC. Translation gives CASSFGGPGETQYF. The chain combines TRBV12-3 or TRBV12-4 with TRBJ2-5, with D perhaps matching TRBD2 (6 bases). V lost 3 bases and J lost 5, with 13 bases in between. CDR3 length: 14 residues.